This entry features one T cell receptor (beta chain) sequence. This clone was seen more than once but under ten times. Its antigen is not yet known. No per-base quality is available; no much larger clone lies one base away. The sample belongs to a study of graft-versus-host responses after intestinal transplantation (dated by TCRdb to the early 2020s). For the wider study: Recipients received multivisceral, liver-intestinal, or isolated intestinal transplants. Every recipient was given anti-thymocyte globulin induction, followed by about three years of maintenance tacrolimus and steroids. After intestinal transplantation, graft-versus-host and host-versus-graft alloreactive T cell clones were followed in the graft, circulation and bone marrow using bulk TCR-beta CDR3 sequencing. To identify alloreactive clones, pre-transplant mixed lymphocyte reaction products were sequenced and then compared with unstimulated pre-transplant donor and recipient T cells. The cohort enrolled 20 to 30 intestinal transplant recipients including one retransplant, and a few patients lacking pretransplant specimens were excluded. Donor T cell macrochimerism was defined as a peak of at least 4% donor T cells among recipient peripheral blood mononuclear cells. Rather than going through the commercial service, samples from three later patients were sequenced in-house on an Illumina MiSeq and processed with MiXCR.

Library prep was done by the immunoSEQ multiplex PCR assay. For most patients, genomic DNA was isolated with the Qiagen DNeasy Blood and Tissue Kit and shipped frozen to Adaptive Biotechnologies for TCR sequencing. Adaptive Biotechnologies carried out high-throughput TCR-beta CDR3 sequencing of genomic DNA for most patients. In the authors' own workflow: TCR sequencing data were retrieved from Adaptive's ImmunoSEQ software for 15 to 20 patients, whereas a few other patients were processed with MiXCR and VDJtools. To correct CD4 versus CD8 sorting errors, any sequence found in both subsets at a frequency ratio below 5:1 was removed. CDR3 nucleotide sequences shared between donor and recipient were removed because their origin could not be assigned. At least 2-fold expansion over unstimulated cells and a minimum CFSE-low frequency of 0.002% (template counts) or 0.001% (read counts) were required for clones to be classified as alloreactive. Clones detected in sequenced pre-transplant spleen, lymph node, or MLR CFSE-low populations of the donor or recipient were defined as mappable. The cumulative frequency of alloreactive clones was calculated as a percentage of all sequences, weighted by copy number. Entries here come from immuneACCESS through TCRdb and include only in-frame sequences with V and J called. Some clones fail to appear in such tables; in the studies checked, an unresolved V gene covers under half of the shortfall, and the cause of the remainder is unknown. V and J calls and clone size follow that table, whereas D and trimming were derived from the DNA. The sample table contains roughly 120,000 clones; only one count was recorded for approximately 90% of them. In total, the top ten clones hold approximately 0.18% of the sample.

The research as a whole found: In patients with donor T cell macrochimerism, the allografts had high GvH to HvG T cell clonal ratios. GvH clones were found in recipient bone marrow, and some of the GvH clones appeared earlier in ileal mucosa or blood, which is consistent with an intestinal mucosal origin. Peak levels of circulating GvH clones were associated with declines in HvG clones early after transplant. The relatively low number and heterogeneity of intestinal transplant patients limited the conclusions.

The time point label here, explained by the study, means: cells obtained before transplantation from donor or recipient. CD3+CD4+ and CD3+CD8+ populations were FACS-sorted from unstimulated pre-transplant donor and recipient cells taken from spleen or lymph nodes. For CDR1 and CDR2, the germline V gene lists SGHRS and YFSETQ. V is shortened by 5 bases, J by 9 bases, and the region joining them spans 20 bases. The CDR3 goes from the cysteine to the phenylalanine over 14 residues. Kept here is only the CDR3 DNA, which spans 42 bases and is read in frame from base 1. The chain couples TRBV5-1 to TRBJ1-2, with the D segment identity uncertain. This sequence was found in a human donor who received an intestinal transplant. Source: unstimulated CD4+ T cells sorted from spleen or lymph node cells, taken before intestinal transplant. The nucleotide sequence is TGCGCCAGCAGGTCCGCACCCCAGGTAAATCGCTACACCTTC. Translated, this is CASRSAPQVNRYTF.